The clone carrying this TCR beta chain occurred once. Its antigen is not identified. The sample comes from a study of immune evolution from preneoplasia to lung adenocarcinoma. The ends were cut back, 0 bases at V and 4 bases at J, with 15 bases in the middle. Germline CDR1 and CDR2: GTSNPN and SVGIG (reference sequence). The CDR3 runs to 15 residues. Whole-study findings and limits: Later-stage lesions appeared to have more T cells, more diversity, less clonality. From normal lung to invasive adenocarcinoma, top clone frequencies appeared to decrease.

Resections took place in Japan or China from 2014 to 2017. Generated by immunoSEQ multiplex PCR, the TCRdb table keeps only in-frame clones and is missing some. The sample holds around 6,200 clones, 79% seen once. The chain links TRBV30 to TRBJ1-2; weak D call: TRBD1 (5 bases). Sequencing input: FFPE adjacent normal lung tissue. This TCR was sampled from a person aged 55-79 years with lung adenocarcinoma. The CDR3 DNA sequence: TGTGCCTGGAGTGTCGATGGGGGACCCCTCTATGGCTACACCTTC. Its protein is CAWSVDGGPLYGYTF.